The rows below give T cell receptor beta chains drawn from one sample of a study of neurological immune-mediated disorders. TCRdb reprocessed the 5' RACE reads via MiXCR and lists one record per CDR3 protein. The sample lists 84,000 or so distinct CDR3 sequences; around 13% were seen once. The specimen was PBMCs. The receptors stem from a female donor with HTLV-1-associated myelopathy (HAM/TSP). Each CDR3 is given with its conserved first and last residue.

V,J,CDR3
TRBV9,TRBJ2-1,CASSVGSSGYNEQFF
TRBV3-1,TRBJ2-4,CASSQGYIGTERGSKNIQYF
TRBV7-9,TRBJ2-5,CASSRGLRETQYF
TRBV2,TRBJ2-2,CASQDRANTGELFF
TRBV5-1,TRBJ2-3,CASSVPQTGGDTQYF
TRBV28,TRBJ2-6,CASSSPGASSGANVLTF
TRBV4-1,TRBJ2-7,CASSLSGTVYYEQYF
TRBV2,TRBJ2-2,CASSREGQGSTGELFF
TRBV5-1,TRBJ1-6,CASSLVGYSPLHF
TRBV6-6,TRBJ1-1,CTSSTTGLNTEAFF
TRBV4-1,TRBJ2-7,CASSQVRGGTNYEQYF
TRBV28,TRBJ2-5,CASSSRMETQYF
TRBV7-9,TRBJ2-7,CASSPRGTGTYEQYF
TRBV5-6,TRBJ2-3,CASSLMDTSGYF
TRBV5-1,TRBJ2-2,CASRTDDTGELFF
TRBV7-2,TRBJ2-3,CASRSVSSPDTQYF
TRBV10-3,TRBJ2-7,CAISDPSRGQMYSYEQYF
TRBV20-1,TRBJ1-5,CSAAGTGGNQPQHF
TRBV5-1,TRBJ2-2,CASSLVGANTGELFF
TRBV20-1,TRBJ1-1,CSAPRAEAFF
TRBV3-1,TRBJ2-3,CASSQVQRGVADTQYF
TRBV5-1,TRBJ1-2,CASSLAGQGVCTF
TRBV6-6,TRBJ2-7,CASTPRSISHEQYF
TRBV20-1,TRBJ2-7,CSAGDRNRGEQYF
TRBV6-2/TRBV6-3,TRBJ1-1,CASSAMRAAETEAFF
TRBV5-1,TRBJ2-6,CASSSILSGANVLTF
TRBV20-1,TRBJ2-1,CSARSLAGGQYNEQFF
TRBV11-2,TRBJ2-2,CASSSPTETNTGELFF
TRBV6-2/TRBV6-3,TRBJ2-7,CASSGRTAYEQYF
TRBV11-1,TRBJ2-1,CASSFGRGGGRNEQFF
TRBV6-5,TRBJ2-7,CASSASARAYEQYF
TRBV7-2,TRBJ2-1,CASSPLAGINNEQFF
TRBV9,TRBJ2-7,CASSVSPGPTYEQYF
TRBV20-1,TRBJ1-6,CSAESGRNSPLHF
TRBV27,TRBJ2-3,CASSSRKAAGTDTQYF
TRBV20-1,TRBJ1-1,CSATNRGNPEAFF
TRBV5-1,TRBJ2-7,CASSSEPGQGASEQYF
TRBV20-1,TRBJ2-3,CSARLLAGIDTQYF
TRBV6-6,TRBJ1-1,CASSYGQGLSPEAFF
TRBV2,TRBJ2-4,CASRAGQGNIQYF
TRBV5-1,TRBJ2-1,CASGPLEGGPSEQFF
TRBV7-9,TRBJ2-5,CASSRPEGGQETQYF
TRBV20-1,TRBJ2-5,CSAIDRGRIWQETQYF
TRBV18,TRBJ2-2,CASSPIGGPDTGELFF
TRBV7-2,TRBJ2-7,CASSLVPRSGGSYEQYF
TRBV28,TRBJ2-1,CASSFLSTGTSGGANEQFF
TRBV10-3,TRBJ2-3,CAISESGGGGTDTQYF
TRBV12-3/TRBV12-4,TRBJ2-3,CASSLALYVPDTQYF
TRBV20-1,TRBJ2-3,CSARSNRDRVTDTQYF
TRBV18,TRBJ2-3,CARSPQRGTDTQYF
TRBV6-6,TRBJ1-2,CASVEQRSSYGYTF